The clone carrying this TCR beta chain was seen just once. This sample stems from a study of type 1 and type 2 diabetes patients. Genomic DNA was the PCR template. Multiplex PCR with 30 forward and 13 reverse primers amplified the TCR beta CDR3. TCRdb redid the calling of the multiplex PCR reads with MiXCR, one entry per CDR3 protein. The sample has 250,000 or so distinct CDR3 sequences, roughly 50% seen once. Germline loops: CDR1 LGHNA, CDR2 YNFKEQ. Trimming took 0 bases from V and 2 from J; bases not matched to a gene: 5. CDR3 length: 16 residues. This TCR derives from a man younger than 35 with type 2 diabetes. Sequenced input: peripheral blood mononuclear cells (PBMCs). The rearrangement links TRBV4-2 to TRBJ2-3, with 7 bases that match TRBD2. CDR3 in DNA: TGTGCCAGCAGCCAAGATCGGACTAGACCCACAGATACGCAGTATTTT. Protein: CASSQDRTRPTDTQYF.